Below, one T cell receptor beta chain is given with its context. Its antigen is unidentified. V was clipped by 4 bases and J by 5 bases, with 17 bases between them. CDR1 and CDR2 (germline): MDHEN, SYDVKM. This CDR3 is built from 15 residues. Donors had no recently reported acute infections or vaccinations and were HIV-negative. Donors comprised only Caucasian adults living in Nashville, Tennessee. This sample was taken from a study of shared clonotypes between healthy human individuals. The wider study: A few men and two women, aged 18 to 49, were donors. The study's findings and limits: Donor clonotype sharing was expected to depend on sequencing depth.

The data were produced by immunoSEQ multiplex PCR, yet TCRdb's version contains in-frame clones alone and is incomplete. The sample lists over 2 million clones; 85% to 95% were seen once. The sequencing sample was made of naive CD4+ T cells from PBMCs. Subset here: CD45RA+ positively selected. The chain is built from TRBV28 and TRBJ1-1, with D tentatively TRBD1 (5 bases). The source of this sequence is a man between 18 and 35 years old in good health. Some clones in this sample may be carry-over from other donors' samples. The CDR3 sequence: CASSSSGRGGTEAFF. CDR3 DNA: TGTGCCAGCAGTTCCTCGGGGAGGGGTGGAACTGAAGCTTTCTTT. Combining the CDR3 with reference TRBV28 and TRBJ1-1 gives the whole variable domain DVKVTQSSRYLVKRTGEKVFLECVQDMDHENMFWYRQDPGLGLRLIYFSYDVKMKEKGDIPEGYSVSREKKERFSLILESASTNQTSMYLCASSSSGRGGTEAFFGQGTRLTVV.